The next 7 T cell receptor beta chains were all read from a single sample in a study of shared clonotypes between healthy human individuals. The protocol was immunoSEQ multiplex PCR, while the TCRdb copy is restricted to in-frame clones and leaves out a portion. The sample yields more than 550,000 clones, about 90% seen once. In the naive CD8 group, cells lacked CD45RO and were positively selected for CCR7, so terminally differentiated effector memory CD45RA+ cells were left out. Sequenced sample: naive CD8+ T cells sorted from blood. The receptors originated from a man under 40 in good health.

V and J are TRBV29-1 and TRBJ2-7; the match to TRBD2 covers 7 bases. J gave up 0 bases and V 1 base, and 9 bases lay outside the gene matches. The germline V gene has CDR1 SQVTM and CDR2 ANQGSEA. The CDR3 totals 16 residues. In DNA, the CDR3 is TGCAGCGTTGAAGGCCTAGCGGAAGGGTTCTCCTACGAGCAGTACTTC. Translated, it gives CSVEGLAEGFSYEQYF.

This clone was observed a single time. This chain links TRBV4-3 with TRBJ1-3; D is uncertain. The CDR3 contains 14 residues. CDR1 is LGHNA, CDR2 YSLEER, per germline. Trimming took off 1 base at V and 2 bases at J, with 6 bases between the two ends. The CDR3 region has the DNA TGCGCCAGCAGCCAAGGGTCAGCTGGAAACACCATATATTTT. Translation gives CASSQGSAGNTIYF.

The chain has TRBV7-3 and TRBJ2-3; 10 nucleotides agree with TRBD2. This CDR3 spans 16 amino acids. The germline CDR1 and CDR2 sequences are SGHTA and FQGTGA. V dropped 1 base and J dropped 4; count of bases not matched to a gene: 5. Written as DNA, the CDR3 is TGTGCCAGCAGCTTAAACCTAGCGGGAGAGGCAGATACGCAGTATTTT. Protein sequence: CASSLNLAGEADTQYF.

The CDR3 protein is CASSVNRGLYTEAFF. The CDR3 nucleotides are TGTGCCAGCAGTGTTAACAGGGGGTTATACACTGAAGCTTTCTTT. The chain is built from TRBV6-1 and TRBJ1-1; 8 bases fit TRBD1. Looked up from germline, CDR1 is MNHNS and CDR2 is SASEGT. The CDR3 loop spans 15 amino acids. J was trimmed by 3 bases and V by 4 bases; bases with no gene match: 7.

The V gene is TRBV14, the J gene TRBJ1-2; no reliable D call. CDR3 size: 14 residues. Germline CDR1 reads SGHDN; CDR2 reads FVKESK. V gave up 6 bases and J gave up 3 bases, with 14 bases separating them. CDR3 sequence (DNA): TGTGCCAGCAGTCCCTCTACAGTCTACTATGGCTACACCTTC. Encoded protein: CASSPSTVYYGYTF.

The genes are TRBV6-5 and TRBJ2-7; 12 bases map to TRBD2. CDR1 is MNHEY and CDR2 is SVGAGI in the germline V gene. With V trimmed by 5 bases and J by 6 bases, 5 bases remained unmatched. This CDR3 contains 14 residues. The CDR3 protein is CASSNLAGGGEQYF. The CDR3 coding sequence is TGTGCCAGCAGTAATCTAGCGGGAGGGGGCGAGCAGTACTTC.

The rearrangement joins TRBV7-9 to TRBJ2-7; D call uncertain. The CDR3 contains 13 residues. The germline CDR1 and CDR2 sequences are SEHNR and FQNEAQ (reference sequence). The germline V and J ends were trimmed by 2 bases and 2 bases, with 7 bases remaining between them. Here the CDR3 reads CASSLRNTYEQYF. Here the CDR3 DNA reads TGTGCCAGCAGCTTACGTAACACCTACGAGCAGTACTTC.